A single sample gave rise to the 20 T cell receptor beta chains below, sequenced in a study of OX40 agonist ivuxolimab in advanced cancers. Only in-frame clones appear in the TCRdb table, and some are missing; sequencing was by immunoSEQ multiplex PCR. The sample has roughly 73,000 clones, 85% to 90% seen once. Sequenced here: CD4+ or CD8+ T cells sorted from blood, sampled in a trial of the OX40 agonist ivuxolimab. Receptors were obtained from an adult with an advanced solid tumor such as melanoma, head and neck, liver or kidney cancer.

The V and J genes are TRBV9 and TRBJ1-2, with D maybe TRBD1 (5 bases). The V gene's germline CDR1 is SGDLS and CDR2 YYNGEE. The CDR3 is made up of 13 amino acids. Trimming took 7 bases from V and 7 from J, leaving 17 bases between them. CDR3 in DNA: TGTGCCAGCCAGGGTGAGGGGATCGGTGGCTACACCTTC. It is translated as CASQGEGIGGYTF.

The chain uses TRBV11-1 and TRBJ2-1, with 9 bases that match TRBD1. With V trimmed by 5 bases and J by 9 bases, 14 bases remained unmatched. CDR1 is SGHAT, CDR2 FQDESV, per germline (reference sequence). There are 16 residues in the CDR3. CDR3 residues: CASSPPRDRAMGEQFF. The CDR3 region has the DNA TGTGCCAGCAGCCCTCCCCGGGACAGGGCTATGGGTGAGCAGTTCTTC.

The V and J genes are TRBV11-3 and TRBJ2-5, with TRBD2 matching 8 bases. The germline gives CDR1 SGHNT, CDR2 YENEEA. This CDR3 contains 15 residues. V trimming: 6 bases; J trimming: 9 bases; junction bases outside the gene matches: 15. The CDR3 sequence: CASRTKGLAGNPQYF. The CDR3 bases are TGTGCCAGCAGAACGAAAGGGCTAGCGGGTAATCCCCAGTACTTC.

CDR3 amino acids: CASSQGGTSGTYEQYF. CDR3 DNA: TGTGCCAGCAGCCAAGGAGGGACTAGCGGGACCTACGAGCAGTACTTC. The chain couples TRBV14 to TRBJ2-5; 13 positions agree with TRBD2. The DNA matches TRBJ2-7 better at its end, which makes the J call doubtful. Germline loops: CDR1 SGHDN, CDR2 FVKESK. CDR3 length equals 16 residues.

The chain combines TRBV19 with TRBJ1-1; a weak D match, TRBD1 (6 bases). Germline CDR1 is LNHDA and CDR2 is SQIVND (reference sequence). The ends were cut back, 7 bases at V and 6 bases at J, with 18 bases in the middle. The CDR3 totals 14 residues. CDR3: CASTRNRAIPEAFF. As DNA, the CDR3 is TGTGCCAGTACAAGGAACAGGGCGATACCTGAAGCTTTCTTT.

The rearrangement joins TRBV5-1 to TRBJ2-2; D remains unclear. The length of the CDR3 is 14 residues. V dropped 1 base and J dropped 3 bases, with 7 bases sitting between them. Germline V CDR1 and CDR2: SGHRS, YFSETQ. The CDR3 is CASSLQGHTGELFF. Written as DNA, the CDR3 is TGCGCCAGCAGCTTGCAAGGGCACACCGGGGAGCTGTTTTTT.

This clone was counted a few times. The rearrangement uses TRBV19 and TRBJ2-4, with 7 bases lining up with TRBD2. The CDR3 totals 15 residues. The V gene's germline CDR1 is LNHDA and CDR2 SQIVND (reference sequence). The ends lost 10 bases at V and 8 bases at J; junction bases unmatched: 17. In DNA, the CDR3 is TGTGCCACAAGAATTGGGGGAGGGGCACGGGACATTCAGTACTTC. Encoded protein: CATRIGGGARDIQYF.

The gene calls are TRBV19 and TRBJ2-3; 14 bases match TRBD2. Germline V CDR1 and CDR2: LNHDA, SQIVND (reference sequence). The CDR3 is made up of 18 amino acids. V shed 3 bases and J 4 bases; nucleotides not matched to a gene: 9. CDR3 loop: CASSMTSGRARSADTQYF. The CDR3 DNA reads TGTGCCAGTAGTATGACTAGCGGGAGGGCGAGGAGCGCAGATACGCAGTATTTT.

This chain links TRBV27 with TRBJ1-2; tentatively, D is TRBD1 (6 bases). The CDR3 loop spans 12 amino acids. V was pared by 3 bases and J by 6 bases, with 8 bases between. The germline V gene encodes CDR1 MNHEY and CDR2 SMNVEV (reference sequence). This chain's CDR3 is CASSFKGDGYTF. Here the CDR3 DNA reads TGTGCCAGCAGTTTTAAGGGGGATGGCTACACCTTC.

The chain has TRBV18 and TRBJ2-1, with TRBD2 matching 12 bases. The CDR3 runs 20 residues. Germline CDR1 reads KGHSH; CDR2 reads LQKENI. V lost 3 bases to trimming and J lost 7 bases; unmatched junction nucleotides: 19. CDR3 loop: CASSPGLAGGWMSQENEQFF. The DNA of the CDR3 is TGTGCCAGCTCACCGGGACTAGCGGGTGGTTGGATGTCCCAGGAGAATGAGCAGTTCTTC.

The CDR3: CASSSGTGTDTQYF. For the CDR3, the DNA is TGTGCCAGCTCATCGGGGACTGGAACAGATACGCAGTATTTT. V and J are TRBV18 and TRBJ2-3; tentative D call: TRBD2 (6 bases). V shed 5 bases and J shed 3 bases, with 12 bases lying between them. From germline, CDR1 is KGHSH and CDR2 LQKENI. The CDR3 is 14 amino acids.

The chain employs TRBV5-5 and TRBJ2-1; 11 positions match TRBD2. V shed 2 bases and J 5 bases; nucleotides not matched to a gene: 3. The CDR3 has 15 residues. CDR1 SGHKS and CDR2 YYEKEE come from the germline V gene (reference sequence). The CDR3 DNA reads TGTGCCAGCAGCTTACCGGGACTAGCGGACAATGAGCAGTTCTTC. It encodes CASSLPGLADNEQFF.

The genes are TRBV20-1 and TRBJ2-5; D possibly uses TRBD1 or TRBD2 (5 bases each). CDR3 size: 11 residues. Germline V gene data show CDR1 as DFQATT and CDR2 as SNEGSKA (reference sequence). Between the trimmed V and J ends, which lost 5 bases and 5 bases, there was a span of 9 bases. The CDR3 DNA reads as TGCAGTGCTGGGGGACGCGAGACCCAGTACTTC. Translating gives CSAGGRETQYF.

The V call is TRBV28, the J call TRBJ1-1; D gene unclear. The CDR3 runs to 12 residues. Trimming shortened V by 9 bases and J by 7 bases, and 15 bases separated the two germline ends. Germline lookup yields CDR1 MDHEN and CDR2 SYDVKM. The CDR3 loop is CASGWGEGEAFF. CDR3 coding DNA: TGTGCCAGTGGTTGGGGAGAGGGTGAAGCTTTCTTT.

This chain uses TRBV5-1 with TRBJ2-7; 14 bases map to TRBD2. Unmatched junction bases numbered 7, after V lost 4 bases and J lost 7 bases. This CDR3 has 15 amino acids. In germline, CDR1 is SGHRS, CDR2 YFSETQ. The CDR3 sequence: CASSPPTSGGVEQYF. For the CDR3, the DNA is TGCGCCAGCAGCCCGCCGACTAGCGGGGGGGTTGAGCAGTACTTC. The full variable domain, completed using reference TRBV5-1 and TRBJ2-7, is KAGVTQTPRYLIKTRGQQVTLSCSPISGHRSVSWYQQTPGQGLQFLFEYFSETQRNKGNFPGRFSGRQFSNSRSEMNVSTLELGDSALYLCASSPPTSGGVEQYFGPGTRLTVT.

The CDR3 bases are TGCGCCAGCAGCTTGGGAGGGGGGGGCAGTCAGCCCCAGCATTTT. It translates to CASSLGGGGSQPQHF. The gene calls are TRBV5-1 and TRBJ1-5, with D tentatively TRBD1 (6 bases). The CDR3 loop spans 15 amino acids. V gave up 0 bases and J gave up 6 bases, with 13 bases separating them. CDR1 is SGHRS and CDR2 is YFSETQ in the germline V gene.

This clone was observed once. The V call is TRBV29-1, the J call TRBJ1-2, with D perhaps TRBD1 (5 bases). The CDR3 is 13 amino acids. The germline CDR1 and CDR2 sequences are SQVTM and ANQGSEA. Trimming cost V 6 bases and J 0 bases, with 11 bases left between them. The CDR3 sequence: CSVATGTNYGYTF. CDR3 in DNA: TGCAGCGTAGCAACAGGTACTAACTATGGCTACACCTTC.

In its sample, this clone was seen once. The gene calls are TRBV9 and TRBJ1-3; D not certain. This CDR3 region has 14 residues. CDR1 is SGDLS, CDR2 YYNGEE, per germline. Deletions cut 3 bases from V and 2 bases from J, with 9 bases between. The chain's CDR3 is CASSAPAPGNTIYF. The CDR3 DNA is TGTGCCAGCAGCGCACCCGCCCCTGGAAACACCATATATTTT.

The rearrangement uses TRBV6-5 and TRBJ1-1; tentatively, D is TRBD1 (5 bases). Germline V gives CDR1 MNHEY, CDR2 SVGAGI. The CDR3 loop spans 12 amino acids. Trimming removed 11 bases from V and 4 bases from J, with 14 bases in between. Here the CDR3 DNA reads TGTGCCTCTGGGGGGGGGAGCACTGAAGCTTTCTTT. Translating gives CASGGGSTEAFF.

J is TRBJ2-3 and V is TRBV23-1, with D possibly TRBD2 on 6 matching bases. TRBV23-1 is known as an ORF, though its function is uncertain. V gave up 5 bases and J gave up 2 bases, with 23 bases separating them. This CDR3 region has 18 residues. The CDR3 here is CASSKNGGISRATDTQYF. CDR3 bases: TGCGCCAGCAGTAAGAACGGGGGAATTTCTAGGGCCACAGATACGCAGTATTTT.